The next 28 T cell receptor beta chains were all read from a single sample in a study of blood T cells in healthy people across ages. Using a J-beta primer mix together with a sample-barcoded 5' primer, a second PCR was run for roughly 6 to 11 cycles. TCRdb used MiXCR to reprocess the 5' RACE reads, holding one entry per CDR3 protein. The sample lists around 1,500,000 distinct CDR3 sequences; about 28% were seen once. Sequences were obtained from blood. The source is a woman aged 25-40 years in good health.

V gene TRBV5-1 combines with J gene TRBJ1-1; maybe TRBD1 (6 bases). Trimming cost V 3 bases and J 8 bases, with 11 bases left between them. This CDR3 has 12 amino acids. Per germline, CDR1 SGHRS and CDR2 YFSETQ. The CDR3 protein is CASSSEGVEAFF. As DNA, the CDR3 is TGCGCCAGCAGCTCCGAGGGGGTCGAAGCTTTCTTT.

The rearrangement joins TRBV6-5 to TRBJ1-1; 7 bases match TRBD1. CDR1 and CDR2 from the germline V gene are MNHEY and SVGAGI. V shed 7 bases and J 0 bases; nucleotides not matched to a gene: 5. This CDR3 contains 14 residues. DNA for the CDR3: TGTGCCAGCACCGTACAGGGGCTGAACACTGAAGCTTTCTTT. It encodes CASTVQGLNTEAFF.

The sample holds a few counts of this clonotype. The CDR3 loop reads CASSSDPSGPNEQFF. The CDR3 DNA reads as TGTGCCAGCAGTTCAGACCCATCGGGGCCAAATGAGCAGTTCTTC. The V call is TRBV12-3 or TRBV12-4, the J call TRBJ2-1, with D possibly being TRBD1 or TRBD2 (5 bases each). CDR3 length: 15 residues. Trimming shortened V by 4 bases and J by 7 bases, and 17 bases separated the two germline ends.

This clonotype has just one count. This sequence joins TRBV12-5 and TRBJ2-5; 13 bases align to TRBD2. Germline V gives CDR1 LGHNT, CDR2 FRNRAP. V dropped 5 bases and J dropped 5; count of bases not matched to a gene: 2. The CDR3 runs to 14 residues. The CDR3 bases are TGTGCTAGTGGTGTGGGACTAGCGGGGGAGACCCAGTACTTC. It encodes CASGVGLAGETQYF.

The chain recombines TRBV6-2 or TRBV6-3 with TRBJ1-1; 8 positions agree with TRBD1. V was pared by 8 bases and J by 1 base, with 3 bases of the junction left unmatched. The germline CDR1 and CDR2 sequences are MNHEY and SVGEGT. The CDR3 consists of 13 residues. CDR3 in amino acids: CASHTGGNTEAFF. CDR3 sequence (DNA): TGTGCCAGCCATACAGGGGGGAACACTGAAGCTTTCTTT.

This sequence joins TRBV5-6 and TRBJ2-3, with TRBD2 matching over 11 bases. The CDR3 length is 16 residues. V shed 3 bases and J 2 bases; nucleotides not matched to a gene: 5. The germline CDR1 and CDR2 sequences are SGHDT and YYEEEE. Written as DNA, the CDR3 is TGTGCCAGCAGCTCCAGACTAGCGGGGCTCACAGATACGCAGTATTTT. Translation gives CASSSRLAGLTDTQYF.

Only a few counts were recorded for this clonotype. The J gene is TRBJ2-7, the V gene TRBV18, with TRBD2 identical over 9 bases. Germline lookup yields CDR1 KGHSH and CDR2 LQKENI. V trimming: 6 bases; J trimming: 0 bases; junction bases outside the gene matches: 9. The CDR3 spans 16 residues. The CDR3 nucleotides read TGTGCCAGCTCCAACCTAGCGGGGAAAGGCTCCTACGAGCAGTACTTC. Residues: CASSNLAGKGSYEQYF.

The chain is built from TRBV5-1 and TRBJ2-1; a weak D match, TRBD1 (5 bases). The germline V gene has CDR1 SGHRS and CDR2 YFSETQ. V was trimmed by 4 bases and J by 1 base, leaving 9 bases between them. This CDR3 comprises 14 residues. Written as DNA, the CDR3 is TGCGCCAGCAGCCAAAAGGGGTCCTACAATGAGCAGTTCTTC. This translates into CASSQKGSYNEQFF. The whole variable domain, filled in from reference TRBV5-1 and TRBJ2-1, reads KAGVTQTPRYLIKTRGQQVTLSCSPISGHRSVSWYQQTPGQGLQFLFEYFSETQRNKGNFPGRFSGRQFSNSRSEMNVSTLELGDSALYLCASSQKGSYNEQFFGPGTRLTVL.

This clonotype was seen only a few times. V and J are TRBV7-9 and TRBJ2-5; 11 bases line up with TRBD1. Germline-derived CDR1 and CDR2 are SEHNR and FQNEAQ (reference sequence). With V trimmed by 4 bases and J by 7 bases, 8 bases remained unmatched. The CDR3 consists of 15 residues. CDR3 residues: CASSSQDRGLGTQYF. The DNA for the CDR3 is TGTGCCAGCAGCTCCCAGGACAGGGGGCTCGGGACCCAGTACTTC.

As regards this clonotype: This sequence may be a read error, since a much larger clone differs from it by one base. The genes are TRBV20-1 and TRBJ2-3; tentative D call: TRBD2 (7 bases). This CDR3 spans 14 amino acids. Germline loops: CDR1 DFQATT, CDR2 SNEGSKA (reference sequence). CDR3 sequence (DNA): TGCAGTGCTAGTGGGGGGGGCAGTACAGGTACGCAGTATTTT. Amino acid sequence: CSASGGGSTGTQYF.

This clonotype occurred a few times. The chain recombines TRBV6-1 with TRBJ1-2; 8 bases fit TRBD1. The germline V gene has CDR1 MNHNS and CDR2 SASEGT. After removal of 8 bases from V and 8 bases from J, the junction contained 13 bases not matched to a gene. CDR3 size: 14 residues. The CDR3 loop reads CASGGSDRVDGYTF. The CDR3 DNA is TGTGCCAGCGGTGGATCGGACAGGGTGGACGGCTACACCTTC.

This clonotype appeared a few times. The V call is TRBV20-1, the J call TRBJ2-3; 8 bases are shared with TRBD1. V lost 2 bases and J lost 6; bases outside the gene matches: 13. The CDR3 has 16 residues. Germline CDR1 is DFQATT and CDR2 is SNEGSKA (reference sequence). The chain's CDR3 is CSARQGAPAEGDTQYF. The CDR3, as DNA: TGCAGTGCTAGACAGGGGGCGCCCGCGGAAGGCGATACGCAGTATTTT.

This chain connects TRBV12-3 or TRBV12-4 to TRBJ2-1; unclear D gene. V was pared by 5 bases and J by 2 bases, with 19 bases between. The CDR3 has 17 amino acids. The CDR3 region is CASSPDGPRRTYNEQFF. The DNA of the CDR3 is TGTGCCAGCAGTCCGGATGGGCCTAGACGGACCTACAATGAGCAGTTCTTC.

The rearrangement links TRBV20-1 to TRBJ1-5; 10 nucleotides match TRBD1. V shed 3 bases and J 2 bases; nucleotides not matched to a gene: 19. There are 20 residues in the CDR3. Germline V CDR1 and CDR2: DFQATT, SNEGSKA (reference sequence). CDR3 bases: TGCAGTGCTAGCCGAACCGGGACAGGGGATCTTTGGGGCGGCAATCAGCCCCAGCATTTT. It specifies CSASRTGTGDLWGGNQPQHF.

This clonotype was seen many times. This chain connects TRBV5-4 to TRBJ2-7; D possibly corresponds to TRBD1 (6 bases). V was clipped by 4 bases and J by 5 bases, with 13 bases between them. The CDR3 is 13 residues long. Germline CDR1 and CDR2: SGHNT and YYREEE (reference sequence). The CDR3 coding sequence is TGTGCCAGCAGCCACCTCACAGGGAACGAGCAGTACTTC. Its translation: CASSHLTGNEQYF.

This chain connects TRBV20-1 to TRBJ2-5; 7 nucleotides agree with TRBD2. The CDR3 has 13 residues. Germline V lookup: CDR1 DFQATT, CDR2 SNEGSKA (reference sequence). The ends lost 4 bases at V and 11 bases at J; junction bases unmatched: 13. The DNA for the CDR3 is TGCAGTGCTACGCGGGGGTTTTACAATGAGCAGTACTTC. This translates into CSATRGFYNEQYF.

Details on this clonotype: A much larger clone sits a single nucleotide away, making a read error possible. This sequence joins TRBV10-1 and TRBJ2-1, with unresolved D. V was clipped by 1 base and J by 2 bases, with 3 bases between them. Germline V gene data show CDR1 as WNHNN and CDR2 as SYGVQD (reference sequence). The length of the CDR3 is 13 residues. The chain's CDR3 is CASSELTYNEQFF. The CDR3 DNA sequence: TGCGCCAGCAGTGAGTTGACCTACAATGAGCAGTTCTTC.

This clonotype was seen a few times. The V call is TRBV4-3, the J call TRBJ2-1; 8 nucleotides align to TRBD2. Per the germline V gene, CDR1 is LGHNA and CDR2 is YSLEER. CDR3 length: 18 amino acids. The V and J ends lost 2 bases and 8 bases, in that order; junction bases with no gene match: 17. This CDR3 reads CASSQFKSTGGPGDEQFF. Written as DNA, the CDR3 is TGCGCCAGCAGCCAATTCAAGTCCACGGGAGGGCCTGGGGATGAGCAGTTCTTC.

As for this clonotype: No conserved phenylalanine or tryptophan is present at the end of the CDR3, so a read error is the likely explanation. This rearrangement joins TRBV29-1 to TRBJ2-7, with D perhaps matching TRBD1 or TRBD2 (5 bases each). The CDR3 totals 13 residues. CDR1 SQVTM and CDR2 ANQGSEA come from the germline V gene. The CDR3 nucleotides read TGTAGCGTTGAAGGACACAGCCTCCACGAGCAGTACTAC. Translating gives CSVEGHSLHEQYY.

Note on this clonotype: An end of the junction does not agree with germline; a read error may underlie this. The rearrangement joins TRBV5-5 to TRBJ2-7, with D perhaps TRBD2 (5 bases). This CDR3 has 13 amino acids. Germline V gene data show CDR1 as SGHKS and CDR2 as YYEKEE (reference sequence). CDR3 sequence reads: CACSLGVSYEQYF. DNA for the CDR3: TGTGCCTGCAGCTTGGGAGTGTCCTACGAGCAGTACTTC.

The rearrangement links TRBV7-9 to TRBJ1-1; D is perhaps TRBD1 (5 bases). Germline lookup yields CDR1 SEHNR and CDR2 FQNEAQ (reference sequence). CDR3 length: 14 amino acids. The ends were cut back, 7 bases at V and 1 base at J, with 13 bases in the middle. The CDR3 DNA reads TGTGCCAGCACCCTACAGGTCGGGAACACTGAAGCTTTCTTT. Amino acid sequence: CASTLQVGNTEAFF.

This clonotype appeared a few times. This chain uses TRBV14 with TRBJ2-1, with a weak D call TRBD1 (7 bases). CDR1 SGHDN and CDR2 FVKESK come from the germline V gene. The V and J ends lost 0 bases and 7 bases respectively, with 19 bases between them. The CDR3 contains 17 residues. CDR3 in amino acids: CASSQEAGQRLRNEQFF. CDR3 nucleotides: TGTGCCAGCAGCCAAGAGGCGGGACAGCGGTTGAGGAATGAGCAGTTCTTC.

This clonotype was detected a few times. The CDR3 bases are TGCAGTGCTAGTGTGTGGCCGAAAGGCAACTACGAGCAGTACTTC. This encodes CSASVWPKGNYEQYF. The V and J genes are TRBV20-1 and TRBJ2-7; D is ambiguous. Trimming left V 3 bases short and J 3 bases short, with 18 bases between. The CDR3 is 15 amino acids. Germline CDR1 reads DFQATT; CDR2 reads SNEGSKA (reference sequence).

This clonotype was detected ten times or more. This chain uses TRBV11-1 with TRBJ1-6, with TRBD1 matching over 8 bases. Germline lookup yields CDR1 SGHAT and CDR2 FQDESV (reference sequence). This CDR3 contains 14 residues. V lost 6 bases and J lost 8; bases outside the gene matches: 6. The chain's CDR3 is CASRRQGLDSPLHF. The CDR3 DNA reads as TGTGCCAGCAGGAGACAGGGGCTGGATTCACCCCTCCACTTT.

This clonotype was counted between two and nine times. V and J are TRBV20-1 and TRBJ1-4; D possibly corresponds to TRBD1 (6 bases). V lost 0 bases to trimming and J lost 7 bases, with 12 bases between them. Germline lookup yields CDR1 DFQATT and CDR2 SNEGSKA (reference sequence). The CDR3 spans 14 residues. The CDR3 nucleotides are TGCAGTGCTAGAGATCGGGGGGCAACTGAAAAACTGTTTTTT. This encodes CSARDRGATEKLFF.

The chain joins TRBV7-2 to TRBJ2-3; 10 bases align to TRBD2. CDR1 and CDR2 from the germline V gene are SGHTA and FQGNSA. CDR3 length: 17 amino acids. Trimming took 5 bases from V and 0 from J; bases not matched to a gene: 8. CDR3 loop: CASSLYETSGSTDTQYF. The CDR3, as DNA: TGTGCCAGCAGCCTCTACGAGACTAGCGGGAGCACAGATACGCAGTATTTT.

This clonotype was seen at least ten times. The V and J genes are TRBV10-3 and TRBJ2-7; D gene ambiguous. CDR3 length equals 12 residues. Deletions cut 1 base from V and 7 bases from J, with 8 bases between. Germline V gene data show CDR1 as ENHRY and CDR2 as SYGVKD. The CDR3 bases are TGTGCCATCAGTGAGTATGGTGGAGAGCAGTACTTC. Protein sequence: CAISEYGGEQYF.

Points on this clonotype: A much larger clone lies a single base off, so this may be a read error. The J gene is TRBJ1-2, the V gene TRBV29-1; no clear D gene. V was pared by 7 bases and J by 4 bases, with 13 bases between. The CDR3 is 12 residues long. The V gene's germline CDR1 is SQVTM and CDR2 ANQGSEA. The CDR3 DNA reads TGCAGCGGTGGGTGGGGTGTCTATGGCTACACCTTC. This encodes CSGGWGVYGYTF.